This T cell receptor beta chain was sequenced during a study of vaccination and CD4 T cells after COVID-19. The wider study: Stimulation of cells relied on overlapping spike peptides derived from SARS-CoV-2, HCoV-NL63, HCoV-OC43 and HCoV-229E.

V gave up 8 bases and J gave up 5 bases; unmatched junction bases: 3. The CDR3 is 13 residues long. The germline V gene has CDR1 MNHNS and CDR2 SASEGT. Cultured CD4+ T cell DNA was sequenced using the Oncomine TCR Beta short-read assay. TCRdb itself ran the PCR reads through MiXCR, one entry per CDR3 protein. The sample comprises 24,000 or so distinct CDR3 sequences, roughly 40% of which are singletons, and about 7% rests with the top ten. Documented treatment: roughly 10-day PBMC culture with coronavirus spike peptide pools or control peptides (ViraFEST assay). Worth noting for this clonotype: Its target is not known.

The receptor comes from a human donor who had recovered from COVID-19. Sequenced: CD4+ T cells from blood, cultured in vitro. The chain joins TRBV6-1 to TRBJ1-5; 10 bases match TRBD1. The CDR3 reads CASGDRGHQPQHF. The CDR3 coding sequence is TGTGCCAGCGGGGACAGGGGTCATCAGCCCCAGCATTTT.